These 3 T cell receptor beta chains were all obtained from the same sample, sequenced in a study of blood T cells in healthy people across ages. For the second PCR, which ran for roughly 6 to 12 cycles, a sample-barcoded 5' primer and a J-beta primer mix were used. A single record per CDR3 protein comes from TCRdb applying MiXCR to the 5' RACE reads. Counted here are over 1,200,000 distinct CDR3 sequences, approximately 60% occurring once; the ten biggest clones make up under 8.5%. Sample: blood. The receptor source for this set is a man aged 18 to 29 in good health.

V gene TRBV12-3 or TRBV12-4 combines with J gene TRBJ1-1; a weak D match, TRBD1 (5 bases). The CDR3 covers 14 residues. V gave up 1 base and J gave up 4 bases, with 10 bases separating them. In DNA, the CDR3 is TGTGCCAGCAGTTTAGGGCAGGGCTTCACTGAAGCTTTCTTT. As protein: CASSLGQGFTEAFF.

The gene calls are TRBV5-1 and TRBJ2-7, with D unclear. This CDR3 spans 16 amino acids. V was clipped by 1 base and J by 5 bases, with 19 bases between them. Germline V gene lookup returns CDR1 SGHRS and CDR2 YFSETQ. CDR3 residues: CASSLSAARHLDEQYF. The CDR3, as DNA: TGCGCCAGCAGCTTGAGCGCAGCCCGACACTTGGACGAGCAGTACTTC.

In its sample, this clonotype was seen once. The chain employs TRBV6-5 and TRBJ2-4, with D unclear. TRBJ2-7 explains the end of the DNA better; the J call may be wrong. Germline CDR1 MNHEY, CDR2 SVGAGI. The CDR3 runs to 12 residues. The CDR3 spells CASRTSFGEQYF. In nucleotides, the CDR3 is TGTGCCAGCAGGACGAGTTTTGGCGAGCAGTACTTC.